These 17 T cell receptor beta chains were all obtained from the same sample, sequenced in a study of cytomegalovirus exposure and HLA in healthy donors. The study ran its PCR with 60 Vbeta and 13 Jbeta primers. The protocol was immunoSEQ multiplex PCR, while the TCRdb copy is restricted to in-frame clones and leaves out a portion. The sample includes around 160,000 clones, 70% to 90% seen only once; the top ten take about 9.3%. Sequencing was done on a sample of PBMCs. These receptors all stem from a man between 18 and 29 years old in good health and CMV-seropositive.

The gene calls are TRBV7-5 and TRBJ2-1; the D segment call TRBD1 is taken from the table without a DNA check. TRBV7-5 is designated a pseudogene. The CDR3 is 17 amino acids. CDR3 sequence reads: CARSSDRGRPCVNEQFF. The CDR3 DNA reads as TGTGCCAGAAGTTCGGACAGGGGCCGGCCTTGCGTCAATGAGCAGTTCTTC.

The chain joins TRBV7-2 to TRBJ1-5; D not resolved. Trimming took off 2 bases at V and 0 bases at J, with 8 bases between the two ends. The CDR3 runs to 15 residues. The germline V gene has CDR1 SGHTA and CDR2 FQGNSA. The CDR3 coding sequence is TGTGCCAGCAGCTTATTACGGGATAGCAATCAGCCCCAGCATTTT. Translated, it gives CASSLLRDSNQPQHF.

DNA for the CDR3: TGTGCCAGTCTCGGGACTAGCAGGCTCAATGAGCAGTTCTTC. Its translation: CASLGTSRLNEQFF. The rearrangement joins TRBV7-2 to TRBJ2-1; 9 nucleotides agree with TRBD2. V lost 9 bases to trimming and J lost 6 bases; unmatched junction nucleotides: 9. CDR1 and CDR2 (germline): SGHTA, FQGNSA. This CDR3 spans 14 amino acids.

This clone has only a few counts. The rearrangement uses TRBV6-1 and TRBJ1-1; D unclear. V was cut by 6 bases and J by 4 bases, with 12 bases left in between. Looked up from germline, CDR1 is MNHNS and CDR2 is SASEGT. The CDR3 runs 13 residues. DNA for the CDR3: TGTGCCAGCAGATCTTACTCTACCACTGAAGCTTTCTTT. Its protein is CASRSYSTTEAFF.

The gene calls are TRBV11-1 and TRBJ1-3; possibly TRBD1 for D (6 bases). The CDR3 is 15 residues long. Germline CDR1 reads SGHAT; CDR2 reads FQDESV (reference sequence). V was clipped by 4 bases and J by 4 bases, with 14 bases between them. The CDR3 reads CASSSRRGGGNTIYF. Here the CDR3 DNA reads TGTGCCAGCAGCTCGCGCAGGGGCGGAGGAAACACCATATATTTT.

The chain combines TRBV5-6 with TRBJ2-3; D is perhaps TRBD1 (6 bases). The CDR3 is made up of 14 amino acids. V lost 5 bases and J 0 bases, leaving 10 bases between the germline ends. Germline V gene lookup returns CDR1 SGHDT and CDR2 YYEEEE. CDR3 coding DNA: TGTGCCAGCAGTAAACAGGGAAGCACAGATACGCAGTATTTT. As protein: CASSKQGSTDTQYF.

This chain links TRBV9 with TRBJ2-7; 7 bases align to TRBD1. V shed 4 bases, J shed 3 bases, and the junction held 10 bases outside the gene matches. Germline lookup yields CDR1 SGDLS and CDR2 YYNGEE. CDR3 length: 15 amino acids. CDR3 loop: CASSPPGQSNYEQYF. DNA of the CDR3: TGTGCCAGCAGCCCCCCGGGACAGAGTAACTACGAGCAGTACTTC.

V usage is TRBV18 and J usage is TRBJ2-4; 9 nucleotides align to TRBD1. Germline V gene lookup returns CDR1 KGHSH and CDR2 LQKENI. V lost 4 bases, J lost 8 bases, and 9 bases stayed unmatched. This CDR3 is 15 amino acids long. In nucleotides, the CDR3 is TGTGCCAGCTCACGCCGACAGGGGGAAGGTGACATTCAGTACTTC. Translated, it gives CASSRRQGEGDIQYF.

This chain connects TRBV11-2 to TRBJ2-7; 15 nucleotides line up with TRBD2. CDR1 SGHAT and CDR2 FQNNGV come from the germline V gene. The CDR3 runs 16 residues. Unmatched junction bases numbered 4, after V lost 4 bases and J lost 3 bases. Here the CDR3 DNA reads TGTGCCAGCAGCTCCTGGACTAGCGGGGGGGACTACGAGCAGTACTTC. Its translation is CASSSWTSGGDYEQYF.

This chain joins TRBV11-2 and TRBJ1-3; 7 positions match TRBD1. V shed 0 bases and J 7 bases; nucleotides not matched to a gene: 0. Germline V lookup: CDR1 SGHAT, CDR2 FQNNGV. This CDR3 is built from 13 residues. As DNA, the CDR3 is TGTGCCAGCAGCTTAGACAGGGGGAACACCATATATTTT. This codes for CASSLDRGNTIYF.

CDR3 sequence: CASSLGQRDYEQYF. In DNA, the CDR3 is TGTGCCAGCAGCTTAGGGCAGAGGGACTACGAGCAGTACTTC. The rearrangement joins TRBV13 to TRBJ2-7, with D possibly being TRBD2 (5 bases). The germline V gene encodes CDR1 PRHDT and CDR2 FYEKMQ (reference sequence). This CDR3 is 14 amino acids long. V was cut by 0 bases and J by 3 bases, with 9 bases left in between.

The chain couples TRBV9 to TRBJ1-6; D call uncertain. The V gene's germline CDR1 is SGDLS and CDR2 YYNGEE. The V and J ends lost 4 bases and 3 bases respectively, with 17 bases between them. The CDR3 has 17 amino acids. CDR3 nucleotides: TGTGCCAGCAGCCCTTACCCGACAAATAACTATAATTCACCCCTCCACTTT. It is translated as CASSPYPTNNYNSPLHF.

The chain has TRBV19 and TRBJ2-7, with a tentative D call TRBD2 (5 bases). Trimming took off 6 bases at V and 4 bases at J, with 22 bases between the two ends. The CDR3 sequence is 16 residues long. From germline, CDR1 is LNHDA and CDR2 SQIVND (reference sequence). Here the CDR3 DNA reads TGTGCCAGTAGCCATGGACTCCCGGGGATGGGGTACGAGCAGTACTTC. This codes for CASSHGLPGMGYEQYF.

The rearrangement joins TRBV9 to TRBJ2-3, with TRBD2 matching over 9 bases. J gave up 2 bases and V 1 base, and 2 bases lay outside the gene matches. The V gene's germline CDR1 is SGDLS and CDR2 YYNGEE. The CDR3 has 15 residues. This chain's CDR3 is CASSVRLADTDTQYF. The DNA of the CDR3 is TGTGCCAGCAGCGTAAGACTAGCGGACACAGATACGCAGTATTTT.

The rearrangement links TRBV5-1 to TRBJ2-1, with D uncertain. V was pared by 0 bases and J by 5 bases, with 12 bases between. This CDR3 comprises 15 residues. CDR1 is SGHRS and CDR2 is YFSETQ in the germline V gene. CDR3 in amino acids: CASSLAPSLNNEQFF. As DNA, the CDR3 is TGCGCCAGCAGCTTGGCTCCGTCGTTAAACAATGAGCAGTTCTTC. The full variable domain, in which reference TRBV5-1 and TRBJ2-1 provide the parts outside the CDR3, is KAGVTQTPRYLIKTRGQQVTLSCSPISGHRSVSWYQQTPGQGLQFLFEYFSETQRNKGNFPGRFSGRQFSNSRSEMNVSTLELGDSALYLCASSLAPSLNNEQFFGPGTRLTVL.

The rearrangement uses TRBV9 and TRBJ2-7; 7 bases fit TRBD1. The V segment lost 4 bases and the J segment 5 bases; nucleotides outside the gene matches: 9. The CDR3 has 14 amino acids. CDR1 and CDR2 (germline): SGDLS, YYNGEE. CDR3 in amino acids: CASSPRQGTDEQYF. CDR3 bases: TGTGCCAGCAGCCCAAGACAGGGAACGGACGAGCAGTACTTC.

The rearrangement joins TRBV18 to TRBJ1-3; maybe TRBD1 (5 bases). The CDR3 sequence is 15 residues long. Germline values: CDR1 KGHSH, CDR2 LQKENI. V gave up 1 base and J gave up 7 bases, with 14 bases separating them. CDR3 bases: TGTGCCAGCTCACCACTCATGACAGTAGATAACACCATATATTTT. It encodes CASSPLMTVDNTIYF.